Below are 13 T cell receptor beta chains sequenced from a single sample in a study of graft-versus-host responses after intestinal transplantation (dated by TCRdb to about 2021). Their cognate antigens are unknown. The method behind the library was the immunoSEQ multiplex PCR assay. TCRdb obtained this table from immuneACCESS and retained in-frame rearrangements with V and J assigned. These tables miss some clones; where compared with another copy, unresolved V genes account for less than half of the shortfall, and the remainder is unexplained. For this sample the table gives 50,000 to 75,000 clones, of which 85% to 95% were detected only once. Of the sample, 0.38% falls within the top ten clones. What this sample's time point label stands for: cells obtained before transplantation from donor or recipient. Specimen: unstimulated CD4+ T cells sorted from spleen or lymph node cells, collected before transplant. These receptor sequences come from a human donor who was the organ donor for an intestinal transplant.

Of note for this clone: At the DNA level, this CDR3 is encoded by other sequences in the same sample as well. CDR3 DNA sequence: TGTGCCAGCTCACCTGCCGGGTTGAACACTGAAGCTTTCTTT. This translates into CASSPAGLNTEAFF. The chain has TRBV18 and TRBJ1-1; D call uncertain. Trimming took off 3 bases at V and 0 bases at J, with 8 bases between the two ends. Per the germline V gene, CDR1 is KGHSH and CDR2 is LQKENI. This CDR3 has 14 residues.

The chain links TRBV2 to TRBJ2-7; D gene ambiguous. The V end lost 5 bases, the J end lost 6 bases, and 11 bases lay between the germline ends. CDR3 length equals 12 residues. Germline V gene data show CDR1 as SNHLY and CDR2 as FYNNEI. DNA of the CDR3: TGTGCCAGCAGTAGGGCTAGGGCCGAGCAGTACTTC. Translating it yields CASSRARAEQYF.

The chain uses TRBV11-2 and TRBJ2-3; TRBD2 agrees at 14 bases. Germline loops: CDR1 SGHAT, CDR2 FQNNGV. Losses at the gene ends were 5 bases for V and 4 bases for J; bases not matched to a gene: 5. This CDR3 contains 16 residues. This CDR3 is CASSVRLAGGPDTQYF. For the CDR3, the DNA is TGTGCCAGCAGCGTCCGACTAGCGGGGGGGCCAGATACGCAGTATTTT.

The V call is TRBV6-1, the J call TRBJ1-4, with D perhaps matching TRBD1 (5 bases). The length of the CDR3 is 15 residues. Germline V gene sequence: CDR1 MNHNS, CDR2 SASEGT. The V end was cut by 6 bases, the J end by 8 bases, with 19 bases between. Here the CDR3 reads CASRSREGTAEKLFF. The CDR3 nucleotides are TGTGCCAGCAGGTCCAGGGAAGGGACGGCGGAAAAACTGTTTTTT.

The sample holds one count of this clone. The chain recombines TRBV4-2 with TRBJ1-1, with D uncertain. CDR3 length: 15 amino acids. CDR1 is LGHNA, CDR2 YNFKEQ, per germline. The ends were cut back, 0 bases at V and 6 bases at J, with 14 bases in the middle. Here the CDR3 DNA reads TGTGCCAGCAGCCAAGAAGGTCCTTGGGGAGCTGAAGCTTTCTTT. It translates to CASSQEGPWGAEAFF.

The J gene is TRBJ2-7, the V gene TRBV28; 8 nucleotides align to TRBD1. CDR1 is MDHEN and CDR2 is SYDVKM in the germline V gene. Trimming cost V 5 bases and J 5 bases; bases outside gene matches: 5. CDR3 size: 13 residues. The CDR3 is CASSLRDRHEQYF. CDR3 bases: TGTGCCAGCAGTCTCCGGGACAGGCACGAGCAGTACTTC.

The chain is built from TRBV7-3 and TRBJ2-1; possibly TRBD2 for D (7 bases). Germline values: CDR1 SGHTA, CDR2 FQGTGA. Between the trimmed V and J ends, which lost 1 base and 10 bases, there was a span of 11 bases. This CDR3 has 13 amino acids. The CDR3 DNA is TGTGCCAGCAGCTTAAACCCGGGGGGCGAGCAGTTCTTC. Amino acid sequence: CASSLNPGGEQFF.

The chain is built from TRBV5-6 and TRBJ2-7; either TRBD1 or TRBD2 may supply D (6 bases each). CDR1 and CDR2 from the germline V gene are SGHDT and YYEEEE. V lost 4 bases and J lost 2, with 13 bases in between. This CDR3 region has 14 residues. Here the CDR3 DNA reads TGTGCCAGCAGCCGGGGGCTTAAGACCTACGAGCAGTACTTC. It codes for CASSRGLKTYEQYF.

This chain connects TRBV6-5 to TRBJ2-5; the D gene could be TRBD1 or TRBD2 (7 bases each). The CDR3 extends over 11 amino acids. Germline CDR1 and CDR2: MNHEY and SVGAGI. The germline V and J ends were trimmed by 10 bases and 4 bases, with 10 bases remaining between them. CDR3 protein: CATRGGETQYF. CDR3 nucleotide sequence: TGTGCCACCAGGGGGGGAGAGACCCAGTACTTC.

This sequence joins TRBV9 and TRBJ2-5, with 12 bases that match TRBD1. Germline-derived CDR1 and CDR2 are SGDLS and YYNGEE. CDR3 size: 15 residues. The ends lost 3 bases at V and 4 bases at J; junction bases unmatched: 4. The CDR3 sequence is CASSARGQGAETQYF. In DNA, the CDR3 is TGTGCCAGCAGCGCGAGGGGACAGGGGGCAGAGACCCAGTACTTC.

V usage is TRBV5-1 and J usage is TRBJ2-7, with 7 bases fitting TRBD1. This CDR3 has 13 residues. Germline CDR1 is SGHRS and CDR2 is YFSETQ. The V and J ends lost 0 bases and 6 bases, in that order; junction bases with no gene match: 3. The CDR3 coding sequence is TGCGCCAGCAGCTTGGGACAGGGATCCGAGCAGTACTTC. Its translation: CASSLGQGSEQYF.

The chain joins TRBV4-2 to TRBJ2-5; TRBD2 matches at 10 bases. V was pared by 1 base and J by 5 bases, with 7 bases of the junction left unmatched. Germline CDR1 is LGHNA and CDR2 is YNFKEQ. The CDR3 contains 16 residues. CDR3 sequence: CASSQGIAGGEETQYF. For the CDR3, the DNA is TGTGCCAGCAGCCAAGGGATAGCGGGGGGAGAGGAGACCCAGTACTTC.

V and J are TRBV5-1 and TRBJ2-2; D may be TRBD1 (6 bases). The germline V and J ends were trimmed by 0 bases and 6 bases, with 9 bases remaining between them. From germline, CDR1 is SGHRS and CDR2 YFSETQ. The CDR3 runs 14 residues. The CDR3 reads CASSLGTGSGELFF. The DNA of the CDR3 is TGCGCCAGCAGCTTGGGTACAGGGTCCGGGGAGCTGTTTTTT.